The source of this T cell receptor (beta chain) is a study of identical twins. TCRdb analysed the 5' RACE reads with MiXCR anew, one entry per CDR3 protein. The sample shows some 570,000 distinct CDR3 sequences, about 22% of them seen only once. On this clonotype itself: The antigen remains unidentified.

Study-wide results and limits: An excess of low generation probability was shown by twin-shared out-of-frame alpha sequences. Insertions ran lower in abundant cord blood beta clonotypes, though not in memory repertoires.

Germline values: CDR1 SGHDN, CDR2 FVKESK. This CDR3 is built from 16 residues. Between the trimmed V and J ends, which lost 1 base and 2 bases, there was a span of 11 bases. This same sample was also part of a study on yellow fever vaccine responses in identical twins.

The receptor comes from a young woman in good health. What was sequenced was CD4+ T cells sorted from blood. The V and J genes are TRBV14 and TRBJ2-2; D is undetermined. This chain's CDR3 is CASSQARTLNTGELFF. CDR3 DNA: TGTGCCAGCAGCCAAGCTCGAACCCTAAACACCGGGGAGCTGTTTTTT.